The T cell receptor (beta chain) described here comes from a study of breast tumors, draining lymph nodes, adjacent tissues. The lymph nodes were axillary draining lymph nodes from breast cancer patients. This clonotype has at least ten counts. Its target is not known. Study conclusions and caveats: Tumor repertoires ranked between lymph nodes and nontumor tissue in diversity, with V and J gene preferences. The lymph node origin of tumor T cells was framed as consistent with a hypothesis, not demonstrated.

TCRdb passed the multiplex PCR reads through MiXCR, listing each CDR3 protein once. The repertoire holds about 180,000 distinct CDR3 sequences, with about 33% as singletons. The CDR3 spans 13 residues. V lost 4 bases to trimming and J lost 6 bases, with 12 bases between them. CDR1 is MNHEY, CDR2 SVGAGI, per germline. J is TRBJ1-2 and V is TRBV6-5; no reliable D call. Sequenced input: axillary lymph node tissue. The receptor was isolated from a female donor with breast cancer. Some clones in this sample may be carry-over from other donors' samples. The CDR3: CASSSRDSHGYTF. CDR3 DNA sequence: TGTGCCAGCAGTTCTCGAGACTCTCATGGCTACACCTTC.